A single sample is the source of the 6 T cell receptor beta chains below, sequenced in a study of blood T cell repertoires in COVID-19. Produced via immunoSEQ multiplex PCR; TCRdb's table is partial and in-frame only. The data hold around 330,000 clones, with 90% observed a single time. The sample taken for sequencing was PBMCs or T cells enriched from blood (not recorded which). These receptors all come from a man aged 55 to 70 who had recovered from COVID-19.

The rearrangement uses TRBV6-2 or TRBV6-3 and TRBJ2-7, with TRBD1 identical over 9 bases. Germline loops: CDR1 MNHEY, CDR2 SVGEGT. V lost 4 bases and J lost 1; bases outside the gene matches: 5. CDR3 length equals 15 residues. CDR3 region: CASSWGQGWSYEQYF. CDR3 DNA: TGTGCCAGCAGTTGGGGACAGGGATGGTCCTACGAGCAGTACTTC.

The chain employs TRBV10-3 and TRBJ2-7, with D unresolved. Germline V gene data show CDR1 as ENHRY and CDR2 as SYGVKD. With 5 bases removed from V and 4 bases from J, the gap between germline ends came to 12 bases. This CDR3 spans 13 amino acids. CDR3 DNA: TGTGCCATCAGTATAAGAGGCGATTACGAGCAGTACTTC. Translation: CAISIRGDYEQYF.

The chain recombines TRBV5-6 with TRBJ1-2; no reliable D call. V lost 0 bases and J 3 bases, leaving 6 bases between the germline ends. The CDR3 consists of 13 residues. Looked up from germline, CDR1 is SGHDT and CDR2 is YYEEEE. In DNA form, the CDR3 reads TGTGCCAGCAGCTTGGTCCCCGACTATGGCTACACCTTC. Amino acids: CASSLVPDYGYTF.

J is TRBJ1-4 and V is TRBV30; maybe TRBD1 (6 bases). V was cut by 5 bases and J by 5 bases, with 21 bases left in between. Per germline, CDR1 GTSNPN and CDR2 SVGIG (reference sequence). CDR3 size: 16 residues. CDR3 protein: CAWGAPTGTRNEKLFF. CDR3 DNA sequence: TGTGCCTGGGGGGCTCCAACCGGGACACGGAATGAAAAACTGTTTTTT.

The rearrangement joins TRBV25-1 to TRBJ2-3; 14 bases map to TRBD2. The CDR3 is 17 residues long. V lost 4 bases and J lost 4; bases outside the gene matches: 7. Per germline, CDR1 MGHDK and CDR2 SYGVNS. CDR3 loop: CASSGPGTSGRSDTQYF. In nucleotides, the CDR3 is TGTGCCAGCAGTGGCCCCGGGACTAGCGGGAGATCAGATACGCAGTATTTT.

CDR3 bases: TGTGCCAGCTCACCGGGGCTCGACTATGGCTACACCTTC. Residues: CASSPGLDYGYTF. The V call is TRBV18, the J call TRBJ1-2; tentatively, D is TRBD1 (5 bases). V dropped 3 bases and J dropped 3 bases, with 8 bases sitting between them. Germline V CDR1 and CDR2: KGHSH, LQKENI. The CDR3 extends over 13 amino acids.